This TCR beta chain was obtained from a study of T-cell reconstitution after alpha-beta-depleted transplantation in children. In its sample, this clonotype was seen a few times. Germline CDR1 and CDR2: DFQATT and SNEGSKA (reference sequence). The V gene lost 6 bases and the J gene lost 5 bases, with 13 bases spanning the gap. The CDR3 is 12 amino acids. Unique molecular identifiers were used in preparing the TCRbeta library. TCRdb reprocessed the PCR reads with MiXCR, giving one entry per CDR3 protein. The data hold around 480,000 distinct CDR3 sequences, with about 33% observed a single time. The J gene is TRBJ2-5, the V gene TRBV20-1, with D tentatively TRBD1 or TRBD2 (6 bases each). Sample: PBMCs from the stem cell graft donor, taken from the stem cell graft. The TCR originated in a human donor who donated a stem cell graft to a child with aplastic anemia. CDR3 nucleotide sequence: TGCAGTGCGCGAAGAGGGGGGGAGACCCAGTACTTC. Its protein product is CSARRGGETQYF.